Shown below are 15 T cell receptor beta chains from a single sample sequenced in a study of cytomegalovirus exposure and HLA in healthy donors. Method: immunoSEQ multiplex PCR; TCRdb's copy keeps in-frame clones and lacks some. The repertoire holds about 140,000 clones, 84% seen once, with over 1.3% in the top ten. The specimen was PBMCs. The receptors shown here come from a woman in her 30s in good health and CMV-seronegative.

V and J are TRBV28 and TRBJ2-6; D is perhaps TRBD1 (5 bases). The germline gives CDR1 MDHEN, CDR2 SYDVKM. V was cut by 4 bases and J by 4 bases, with 11 bases left in between. The CDR3 is 15 residues long. This chain's CDR3 is CASSSAQAGANVLTF. The CDR3 DNA reads TGTGCCAGCAGTTCTGCACAGGCAGGGGCCAACGTCCTGACTTTC.

The J gene is TRBJ2-2, the V gene TRBV6-1, with TRBD2 as a possible D gene (6 bases). CDR1 MNHNS and CDR2 SASEGT come from the germline V gene. The CDR3 sequence is 14 residues long. Trimming stripped 8 bases from V and 3 bases from J, with 13 bases between. CDR3 in amino acids: CASELGGHTGELFF. In nucleotides, the CDR3 is TGTGCCAGCGAATTGGGGGGACACACCGGGGAGCTGTTTTTT.

The chain couples TRBV13 to TRBJ2-3; the D gene is possibly TRBD2 (5 bases). V dropped 0 bases and J dropped 6 bases, with 16 bases sitting between them. The length of the CDR3 is 16 residues. The germline V gene has CDR1 PRHDT and CDR2 FYEKMQ (reference sequence). CDR3: CASSLGGKFSGDTQYF. The CDR3 coding sequence is TGTGCCAGCAGCTTAGGAGGGAAATTCTCGGGGGATACGCAGTATTTT.

V is TRBV6-6 and J is TRBJ2-7, with D possibly matching TRBD1 (6 bases). CDR3 size: 14 residues. Per germline, CDR1 MNHNY and CDR2 SVGAGI (reference sequence). The V gene lost 6 bases and the J gene lost 3 bases, with 15 bases spanning the gap. CDR3 sequence reads: CASRETGKNYEQYF. CDR3 DNA: TGTGCCAGCAGAGAAACAGGGAAAAACTACGAGCAGTACTTC.

This clone has only a few counts. The rearrangement links TRBV7-6 to TRBJ1-2, with TRBD1 matching over 7 bases. The CDR3 has 12 amino acids. Per germline, CDR1 SGHVS and CDR2 FNYEAQ. V was pared by 2 bases and J by 9 bases, with 3 bases of the junction left unmatched. The CDR3 region has the DNA TGTGCCAGCAGCTTACAGGGGGGTAGCTACACCTTC. Protein: CASSLQGGSYTF.

This clone turned up a few times. The chain carries TRBV7-9 and TRBJ1-1, with a possible D match to TRBD1 (5 bases). V gave up 5 bases and J gave up 7 bases, with 11 bases separating them. The CDR3 has 12 amino acids. The V gene's germline CDR1 is SEHNR and CDR2 FQNEAQ (reference sequence). In DNA form, the CDR3 reads TGTGCCAGCAGCCGCTCAGGGCTTGAAGCTTTCTTT. Its protein is CASSRSGLEAFF. The variable domain in full, with the rest retrieved from reference TRBV7-9 and TRBJ1-1, is DTGVSQNPRHKITKRGQNVTFRCDPISEHNRLYWYRQTLGQGPEFLTYFQNEAQLEKSRLLSDRFSAERPKGSFSTLEIQRTEQGDSAMYLCASSRSGLEAFFGQGTRLTVV.

The chain carries TRBV5-6 and TRBJ2-7, with 10 bases matching TRBD2. The CDR3 has 15 amino acids. Germline V gene sequence: CDR1 SGHDT, CDR2 YYEEEE. Germline trimming cut 1 base from V and 1 base from J; bases unmatched to any gene: 2. The CDR3 DNA reads as TGTGCCAGCAGCTTGAGAGCGGGGGGGTCCTACGAGCAGTACTTC. Amino acids: CASSLRAGGSYEQYF.

This chain uses TRBV28 with TRBJ1-1, with D possibly TRBD1 on 6 matching bases. The germline V gene has CDR1 MDHEN and CDR2 SYDVKM. The CDR3 is 16 amino acids. V lost 4 bases to trimming and J lost 6 bases, with 21 bases between them. CDR3 amino acids: CASSSTRDIRYSEAFF. CDR3 in DNA: TGTGCCAGCAGTTCCACTCGGGACATTAGGTACTCTGAAGCTTTCTTT.

The chain is built from TRBV6-1 and TRBJ1-1; no definite D call. Trimming took 8 bases from V and 2 from J, leaving 9 bases between them. Germline loops: CDR1 MNHNS, CDR2 SASEGT. CDR3 size: 12 residues. This chain's CDR3 is CASAHSNTEAFF. CDR3 DNA sequence: TGTGCCAGCGCCCACAGCAACACTGAAGCTTTCTTT.

Remarks on this clone: This sample also contains other DNA sequences that code for the same CDR3. The chain employs TRBV18 and TRBJ1-6; 9 bases are a match to TRBD1. The CDR3 loop spans 14 amino acids. Germline-derived CDR1 and CDR2 are KGHSH and LQKENI. J gave up 10 bases and V 3 bases, and 4 bases lay outside the gene matches. CDR3 DNA: TGTGCCAGCTCACCGGGACAGGGAAACTCACCCCTCCACTTT. Its protein product is CASSPGQGNSPLHF.

This chain links TRBV9 with TRBJ2-3; 13 nucleotides align to TRBD2. Germline V lookup: CDR1 SGDLS, CDR2 YYNGEE. Trimming cost V 3 bases and J 7 bases; bases outside gene matches: 14. The CDR3 loop spans 18 amino acids. Here the CDR3 DNA reads TGTGCCAGCAGCGCCCCACCACGTACTAGCGGGGGGGTTTATACGCAGTATTTT. The encoded protein is CASSAPPRTSGGVYTQYF. The whole variable domain, filled in from reference TRBV9 and TRBJ2-3, reads DSGVTQTPKHLITATGQRVTLRCSPRSGDLSVYWYQQSLDQGLQFLIQYYNGEERAKGNILERFSAQQFPDLHSELNLSSLELGDSALYFCASSAPPRTSGGVYTQYFGPGTRLTVL.

This rearrangement joins TRBV5-1 to TRBJ2-2; 11 bases are a match to TRBD2. Germline CDR1 SGHRS, CDR2 YFSETQ. CDR3 length: 20 amino acids. Trimming removed 4 bases from V and 3 bases from J; junction bases left unmatched: 17. CDR3 region: CASSLDRGPSGGTYTGELFF. In DNA, the CDR3 is TGCGCCAGCAGCCTGGATAGGGGGCCTAGCGGGGGGACCTACACCGGGGAGCTGTTTTTT.

V is TRBV7-9 and J is TRBJ2-2; D call uncertain. Per germline, CDR1 SEHNR and CDR2 FQNEAQ (reference sequence). Trimming removed 2 bases from V and 2 bases from J, with 9 bases in between. The CDR3 totals 15 residues. The CDR3 region has the DNA TGTGCCAGCAGCTTAAGAGCACCTAACACCGGGGAGCTGTTTTTT. It codes for CASSLRAPNTGELFF.

In this sample, this clone turned up once. This chain connects TRBV7-8 to TRBJ2-1; 16 nucleotides align to TRBD2. This CDR3 comprises 19 residues. In germline, CDR1 is SGHVS, CDR2 FQNEAQ. With 5 bases clipped from V and 7 bases from J, the junction kept 14 bases outside the gene matches. This CDR3 is CASSREGLAGGRKENEQFF. CDR3 nucleotide sequence: TGTGCCAGCAGCAGAGAGGGACTAGCGGGGGGGCGGAAGGAAAATGAGCAGTTCTTC.

The genes are TRBV4-1 and TRBJ2-3; 12 positions match TRBD1. This CDR3 comprises 17 residues. CDR1 is MGHRA, CDR2 YSYEKL, per germline. The trim removed 2 bases at V and 9 bases at J, leaving 12 bases unmatched. The DNA of the CDR3 is TGCGCCAGCAGCCAACGCCCGCCGGGACAGGGGGCGATAACGCAGTATTTT. This codes for CASSQRPPGQGAITQYF.